This T cell receptor beta chain is drawn from a study of human T cells and chemical hapten exposure. This clonotype was counted at least ten times. What it recognizes is unknown. Each CDR3 protein gets one entry after TCRdb re-called the RACE reads with MiXCR. The data contain 350,000 to 400,000 distinct CDR3 sequences, around 5.5% of them singletons. Study outcomes and limitations: Clustering by CDR3 similarity yielded significantly more large clusters from expanded TCRs than controls. There was no change with DPC sensitization in TCRs above 1 in 1000 frequency.

Per the germline V gene, CDR1 is MGHRA and CDR2 is YSYEKL. The CDR3 sequence is 12 residues long. V lost 10 bases, J lost 6 bases, and 14 bases lay in between. Indicated time point: pre-sensitization, week 0. The sample's treatment: therapeutic diphenylcyclopropenone sensitization with weekly scalp DPC. Venepuncture was done earlier than the placement of each patch test. Here the sequenced sample was whole blood, taken in connection with sensitization to the hapten diphenylcyclopropenone (DPC). The V and J genes are TRBV4-1 and TRBJ2-3, with a weak D call TRBD2 (6 bases). The receptor's source is a woman in her 50s with alopecia areata. Some clones in this sample may be carry-over from other donors' samples. CDR3 nucleotide sequence: TGCGCCACCGTCGGGGGTTCGGATACGCAGTATTTT. Its translation is CATVGGSDTQYF.